The clone carrying this T cell receptor beta chain has just a few counts. Its cognate antigen is unknown. Mismatch with germline at one junction end may stem from a read error. Method: immunoSEQ multiplex PCR; TCRdb's copy keeps in-frame clones and lacks some. The table shows tens of thousands of clones, with roughly 90% occurring only once. Looked up from germline, CDR1 is PRHDT and CDR2 is FYEKMQ (reference sequence). The CDR3 is 14 residues long. The sample belongs to a study of OX40 agonist ivuxolimab in advanced cancers. Study-level points and caveats: The antigen specificity of the peripheral T cells (those that were expanded) was not determined.

This chain connects TRBV13 to TRBJ1-5, with no clear D. The sequence was collected from an adult with an advanced solid tumor such as melanoma, head and neck, liver or kidney cancer. The sample consisted of CD4+ or CD8+ T cells sorted from blood, taken in a trial of the OX40 agonist ivuxolimab. CDR3 sequence (DNA): TGTGCCAGCAGCATAGGACCGGGAAATCAGCCCCAGCATTTT. It encodes CASSIGPGNQPQHF.